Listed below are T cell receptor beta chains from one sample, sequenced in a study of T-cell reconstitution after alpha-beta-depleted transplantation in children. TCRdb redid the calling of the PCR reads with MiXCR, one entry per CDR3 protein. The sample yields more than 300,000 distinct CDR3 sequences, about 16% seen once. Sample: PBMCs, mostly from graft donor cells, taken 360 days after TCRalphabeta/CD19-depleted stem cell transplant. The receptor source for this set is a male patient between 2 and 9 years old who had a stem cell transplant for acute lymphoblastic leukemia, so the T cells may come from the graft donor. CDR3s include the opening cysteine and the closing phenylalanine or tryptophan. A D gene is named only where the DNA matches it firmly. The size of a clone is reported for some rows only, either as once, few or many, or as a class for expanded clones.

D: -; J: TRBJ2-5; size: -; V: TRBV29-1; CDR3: CSVEGALQETQYF; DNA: TGCAGCGTTGAGGGGGCCCTCCAAGAGACCCAGTACTTC
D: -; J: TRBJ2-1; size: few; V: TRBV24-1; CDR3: CATSDSWGSSYNEQFF; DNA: TGTGCCACCAGTGATTCGTGGGGCAGCTCCTACAATGAGCAGTTCTTC
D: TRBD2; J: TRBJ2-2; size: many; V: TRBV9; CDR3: CASSPRLAGIRELFF; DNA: TGTGCCAGCAGCCCCCGACTAGCGGGTATCCGGGAGCTGTTTTTT
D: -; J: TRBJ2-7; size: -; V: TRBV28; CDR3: CASSFYGTVDYEQYF; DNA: TGTGCCAGCAGTTTTTATGGGACGGTAGATTACGAGCAGTACTTC
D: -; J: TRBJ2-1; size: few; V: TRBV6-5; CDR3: CASSYSTPGLYNEQFF; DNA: TGTGCCAGCAGTTACTCGACACCGGGACTCTACAATGAGCAGTTCTTC
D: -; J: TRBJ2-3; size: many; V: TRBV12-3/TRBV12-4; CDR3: CASRGNTDTQYF; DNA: TGTGCCAGCAGGGGAAACACAGATACGCAGTATTTT
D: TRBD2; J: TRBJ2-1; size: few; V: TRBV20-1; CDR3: CSAAPGTSGRDEQFF; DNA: TGCAGTGCTGCTCCCGGGACTAGCGGGAGAGACGAGCAGTTCTTC
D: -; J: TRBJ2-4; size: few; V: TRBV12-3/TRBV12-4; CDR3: CASSLDIAGAKNIQYF; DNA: TGTGCCAGCAGTTTAGATATTGCGGGAGCCAAAAACATTCAGTACTTC
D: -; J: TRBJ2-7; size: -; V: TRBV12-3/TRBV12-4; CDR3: CASSPTGSTSYEQYF; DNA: TGTGCCAGCAGTCCGACAGGATCTACCTCCTACGAGCAGTACTTC
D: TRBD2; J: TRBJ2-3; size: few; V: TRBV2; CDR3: CASRVGLAGWGPDTQYF; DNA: TGTGCCAGCAGGGTGGGACTAGCGGGATGGGGGCCAGATACGCAGTATTTT
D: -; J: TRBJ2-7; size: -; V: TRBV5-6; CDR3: CASSYGPSLSYEQYF; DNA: TGTGCCAGCAGCTACGGACCATCCCTCTCCTACGAGCAGTACTTC
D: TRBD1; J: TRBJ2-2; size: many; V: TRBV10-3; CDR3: CAISGGTGGTTRISELFF; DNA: TGTGCCATCAGTGGAGGGACAGGGGGCACCACGAGAATTTCGGAGCTGTTTTTT